One sample yielded the 21 T cell receptor beta chains listed below, sequenced in a study of blood T cell repertoires in COVID-19. Assay: immunoSEQ multiplex PCR; the TCRdb copy retains only in-frame clones and omits some. The sample holds 250,000 to 300,000 clones, about nine tenths seen once. Sequencing used peripheral blood. The source of these receptors is a woman between 40 and 55 years old who had recovered from COVID-19.

This clone was seen only a few times. This chain connects TRBV21-1 to TRBJ2-1; TRBD2 is the table's D call, not checked against the DNA. TRBV21-1 is a known pseudogene. The CDR3 extends over 16 amino acids. CDR3 nucleotide sequence: TGTGCCAGCAGCTTCCTGGGTGTGACGGGCTACAATGAGCAGTTCTTC. Translated: CASSFLGVTGYNEQFF.

The count of this clone is one. The J gene is TRBJ2-1, the V gene TRBV5-1; 12 bases align to TRBD2. V was pared by 0 bases and J by 0 bases, with 4 bases of the junction left unmatched. Germline CDR1 is SGHRS and CDR2 is YFSETQ. This CDR3 has 18 residues. The CDR3 DNA follows: TGCGCCAGCAGCTTGGGGACTAGCGGGATGAGCTCCTACAATGAGCAGTTCTTC. Its protein product is CASSLGTSGMSSYNEQFF.

The V call is TRBV3-1 (or the pseudogene TRBV3-2), the J call TRBJ2-1; TRBD2 matches 8 bases. The CDR3 extends over 16 amino acids. Germline V gene data show CDR1 as LGHDT and CDR2 as YNNKEL (reference sequence). The ends lost 0 bases at V and 7 bases at J; junction bases unmatched: 8. The CDR3 DNA reads as TGTGCCAGCAGCCAAGATAAAGGACTAGCTTTGAATGAGCAGTTCTTC. Amino acids: CASSQDKGLALNEQFF.

The gene calls are TRBV6-6 and TRBJ1-1; TRBD1 might be the D (5 bases). Germline CDR1 is MNHNY and CDR2 is SVGAGI (reference sequence). Trimming removed 6 bases from V and 4 bases from J, with 15 bases in between. The CDR3 contains 14 residues. The CDR3 DNA follows: TGTGCCAGCAGCGAAGGGGCTTGGCGCACTGAAGCTTTCTTT. Protein: CASSEGAWRTEAFF.

V usage is TRBV11-2 and J usage is TRBJ2-1, with TRBD2 identical over 7 bases. CDR1 is SGHAT, CDR2 FQNNGV, per germline. The CDR3 runs to 15 residues. Unmatched junction bases numbered 5, after V lost 4 bases and J lost 2 bases. The CDR3 protein is CASSSASGTYNEQFF. The DNA for the CDR3 is TGTGCCAGCAGCTCAGCTAGCGGAACCTACAATGAGCAGTTCTTC.

This clone was recorded once. V usage is TRBV6-1 and J usage is TRBJ2-2, with a weak D call TRBD2 (6 bases). The CDR3 spans 15 residues. The V end was cut by 1 base, the J end by 1 base, with 7 bases between. The germline V gene has CDR1 MNHNS and CDR2 SASEGT. The CDR3 here is CASSEDSGNTGELFF. The CDR3 nucleotides read TGTGCCAGCAGTGAAGATAGCGGGAACACCGGGGAGCTGTTTTTT.

The chain links TRBV29-1 to TRBJ2-3; D perhaps matches TRBD2 (5 bases). This CDR3 spans 14 amino acids. CDR1 and CDR2 (germline): SQVTM, ANQGSEA. The V and J ends lost 5 bases and 5 bases respectively, with 17 bases between them. The CDR3 spells CSVFIAGKGDTQYF. The CDR3 DNA follows: TGCAGCGTTTTCATCGCGGGTAAGGGAGATACGCAGTATTTT.

The chain couples TRBV10-3 to TRBJ2-3; TRBD2 is a possible D gene (6 bases). CDR3 length: 17 amino acids. V was pared by 0 bases and J by 5 bases, with 18 bases between. Per the germline V gene, CDR1 is ENHRY and CDR2 is SYGVKD. The CDR3 region has the DNA TGTGCCATCAGTGAGTCTATGTTAGGTGGGAGGAAAGATACGCAGTATTTT. It is translated as CAISESMLGGRKDTQYF.

The J gene is TRBJ2-5, the V gene TRBV14; weak D call: TRBD2 (6 bases). V was trimmed by 0 bases and J by 5 bases, leaving 19 bases between them. The CDR3 length is 17 residues. CDR1 SGHDN and CDR2 FVKESK come from the germline V gene. CDR3 DNA sequence: TGTGCCAGCAGCCAAGATCAGGCAGCGGGCGGATTGGAGACCCAGTACTTC. It yields the protein CASSQDQAAGGLETQYF.

The chain employs TRBV7-8 and TRBJ1-1; no definite D call. CDR1 SGHVS and CDR2 FQNEAQ come from the germline V gene. CDR3 size: 13 residues. Trimming took 5 bases from V and 4 from J, leaving 11 bases between them. CDR3 sequence reads: CASSRSQFTEAFF. CDR3 coding DNA: TGTGCCAGCAGCCGTAGTCAATTCACTGAAGCTTTCTTT. The variable domain in full, with the rest retrieved from reference TRBV7-8 and TRBJ1-1, is GAGVSQSPRYKVAKRGQDVALRCDPISGHVSLFWYQQALGQGPEFLTYFQNEAQLDKSGLPSDRFFAERPEGSVSTLKIQRTQQEDSAVYLCASSRSQFTEAFFGQGTRLTVV.

The J gene is TRBJ2-7, the V gene TRBV5-1, with D perhaps matching TRBD1 (5 bases). V was clipped by 4 bases and J by 0 bases, with 5 bases between them. CDR1 is SGHRS and CDR2 is YFSETQ in the germline V gene. CDR3 length: 12 amino acids. CDR3 sequence: CASSQGSYEQYF. The CDR3, as DNA: TGCGCCAGCAGCCAGGGCTCCTACGAGCAGTACTTC.

V and J are TRBV28 and TRBJ2-3, with 7 bases lining up with TRBD2. Germline CDR1 reads MDHEN; CDR2 reads SYDVKM. The CDR3 contains 14 residues. Trimming removed 6 bases from V and 3 bases from J; junction bases left unmatched: 6. The CDR3 DNA reads as TGTGCCAGCAGGTCAGCGGGATTTACAGATACGCAGTATTTT. It is translated as CASRSAGFTDTQYF.

V and J are TRBV7-3 and TRBJ2-1; 7 nucleotides align to TRBD2. This CDR3 is built from 16 residues. V lost 1 base, J lost 5 bases, and 8 bases stayed unmatched. The germline CDR1 and CDR2 sequences are SGHTA and FQGTGA. The CDR3 nucleotides read TGTGCCAGCAGCTTAATCGAGGCTAGCGGTGACAATGAGCAGTTCTTC. It is translated as CASSLIEASGDNEQFF.

This clone was found a few times. The chain uses TRBV2 and TRBJ1-1, with 11 bases aligning to TRBD1. Unmatched junction bases numbered 2, after V lost 2 bases and J lost 0 bases. CDR1 and CDR2 (germline): SNHLY, FYNNEI. The CDR3 has 16 residues. The CDR3 bases are TGTGCCAGCAGTGAACGGGACAGGGGGGTGAACACTGAAGCTTTCTTT. Translating it yields CASSERDRGVNTEAFF.

This sequence joins TRBV9 and TRBJ2-1; TRBD2 matches 9 bases. V lost 2 bases to trimming and J lost 5 bases; unmatched junction nucleotides: 5. The CDR3 consists of 15 residues. Germline values: CDR1 SGDLS, CDR2 YYNGEE. In DNA, the CDR3 is TGTGCCAGCAGCGTGACTAGCGGACTACACAATGAGCAGTTCTTC. Translating gives CASSVTSGLHNEQFF.

The V call is TRBV5-1, the J call TRBJ2-3; 9 bases line up with TRBD2. The CDR3 has 13 amino acids. Trimming removed 5 bases from V and 6 bases from J; junction bases left unmatched: 4. Germline V CDR1 and CDR2: SGHRS, YFSETQ. CDR3 DNA sequence: TGCGCCAGCAGTTTAGCGGGAGCGGATACGCAGTATTTT. Residues: CASSLAGADTQYF.

This clone was detected only once. J is TRBJ2-1 and V is TRBV11-2; 11 positions agree with TRBD2. Unmatched junction bases numbered 6, after V lost 5 bases and J lost 9 bases. Germline-derived CDR1 and CDR2 are SGHAT and FQNNGV. The CDR3 covers 14 residues. The CDR3 spells CASSPTSGSSEQFF. For the CDR3, the DNA is TGTGCCAGCAGCCCAACTAGCGGGAGCAGTGAGCAGTTCTTC. The full variable domain, its missing parts supplied by reference TRBV11-2 and TRBJ2-1, is EAGVAQSPRYKIIEKRQSVAFWCNPISGHATLYWYQQILGQGPKLLIQFQNNGVVDDSQLPKDRFSAERLKGVDSTLKIQPAKLEDSAVYLCASSPTSGSSEQFFGPGTRLTVL.

J is TRBJ2-2 and V is TRBV7-2; a weak D match, TRBD2 (7 bases). Trimming took 4 bases from V and 3 from J, leaving 15 bases between them. In germline, CDR1 is SGHTA, CDR2 FQGNSA. CDR3 length: 16 amino acids. Written as DNA, the CDR3 is TGTGCCAGCAGCTCCATCACGGGGGGCTACACCGGGGAGCTGTTTTTT. This translates into CASSSITGGYTGELFF. Based on the CDR3 plus reference TRBV7-2 and TRBJ2-2, the full variable domain is GAGVSQSPSNKVTEKGKDVELRCDPISGHTALYWYRQSLGQGLEFLIYFQGNSAPDKSGLPSDRFSAERTGGSVSTLTIQRTQQEDSAVYLCASSSITGGYTGELFFGEGSRLTVL.

V usage is TRBV19 and J usage is TRBJ1-5; maybe TRBD1 (5 bases). This CDR3 has 16 amino acids. Deletions cut 5 bases from V and 2 bases from J, with 16 bases between. Germline V gene sequence: CDR1 LNHDA, CDR2 SQIVND (reference sequence). The CDR3 region is CASSPRGFSGNQPQHF. The CDR3 bases are TGTGCCAGTAGTCCGCGGGGGTTTAGTGGCAATCAGCCCCAGCATTTT.

The chain has TRBV11-2 and TRBJ2-2, with 10 bases that match TRBD1. J gave up 6 bases and V 6 bases, and 7 bases lay outside the gene matches. Germline V gene data show CDR1 as SGHAT and CDR2 as FQNNGV. The length of the CDR3 is 15 residues. The CDR3: CASRRPGQGPGELFF. In nucleotides, the CDR3 is TGTGCCAGCAGGAGACCGGGACAGGGGCCCGGGGAGCTGTTTTTT.

This sequence joins TRBV2 and TRBJ1-2; 10 nucleotides align to TRBD1. From germline, CDR1 is SNHLY and CDR2 FYNNEI. The CDR3 length is 13 residues. J was trimmed by 4 bases and V by 6 bases; bases with no gene match: 2. The CDR3 coding sequence is TGTGCCAGCAGGGGGACAGGGGCCTATGGCTACACCTTC. Encoded protein: CASRGTGAYGYTF. Complete variable domain (other parts from reference TRBV2 and TRBJ1-2): EPEVTQTPSHQVTQMGQEVILRCVPISNHLYFYWYRQILGQKVEFLVSFYNNEISEKSEIFDDQFSVERPDGSNFTLKIRSTKLEDSAMYFCASRGTGAYGYTFGSGTRLTVV.